Listed below are T cell receptor beta chains from one sample, sequenced in a study of T cells in Graves' hyperthyroidism and ophthalmopathy. TCRdb used MiXCR to reprocess the multiplex PCR reads, holding one entry per CDR3 protein. The sample has fewer than 900,000 distinct CDR3 sequences, roughly 15% seen once; the top ten hold 8.4%. The sample consisted of blood. All receptors come from a man younger than 35 with Graves' hyperthyroidism. Each CDR3 is given with its conserved first and last residue. Each record gives: CDR3 protein, CDR3 DNA, V gene, clone size, D gene, J gene. The D gene is left open where the match is weak. For some rows the clone size is stated as once, few or many, or as a class when expanded; others skip it.

CDR3aa: CAWSDGSGNEQYF
CDR3nt: TGTGCCTGGAGTGACGGGAGCGGAAACGAGCAGTACTTC
v_gene: TRBV30
abundance: many
d_gene: NA
j_gene: TRBJ2-7

CDR3aa: CASRIPGAKLAEQYF
CDR3nt: TGTGCCAGCCGAATTCCGGGGGCCAAACTAGCCGAGCAGTACTTC
v_gene: TRBV2
abundance: NA
d_gene: NA
j_gene: TRBJ2-7

CDR3aa: CASRSGTGDETQYF
CDR3nt: TGCGCCAGCAGGTCCGGGACAGGGGACGAGACCCAGTACTTC
v_gene: TRBV5-1
abundance: few
d_gene: TRBD1
j_gene: TRBJ2-5

CDR3aa: CASSIATGGEQYF
CDR3nt: TGTGCCAGTAGTATCGCAACAGGGGGCGAGCAGTACTTC
v_gene: TRBV19
abundance: NA
d_gene: TRBD1
j_gene: TRBJ2-7

CDR3aa: CASSQEFSGAGTYEQYF
CDR3nt: TGTGCCAGCAGCCAAGAGTTCTCGGGGGCGGGCACCTACGAGCAGTACTTC
v_gene: TRBV3-1
abundance: few
d_gene: NA
j_gene: TRBJ2-7

CDR3aa: CASSEGPLFSYEQYF
CDR3nt: TGTGCCAGCAGCGAGGGACCGCTTTTCTCCTACGAGCAGTACTTC
v_gene: TRBV5-5
abundance: many
d_gene: NA
j_gene: TRBJ2-7

CDR3aa: CASSLLGGHYEQYF
CDR3nt: TGTGCCAGCAGCTTATTGGGCGGACACTACGAGCAGTACTTC
v_gene: TRBV7-9
abundance: many
d_gene: NA
j_gene: TRBJ2-7

CDR3aa: CASSRDRGTGELFF
CDR3nt: TGTGCCAGCAGTAGGGACAGGGGGACCGGGGAGCTGTTTTTT
v_gene: TRBV28
abundance: many
d_gene: TRBD1
j_gene: TRBJ2-2

CDR3aa: CASSYSLPTNEKLFF
CDR3nt: TGTGCCAGCAGTTACTCCCTCCCAACTAATGAAAAACTGTTTTTT
v_gene: TRBV6-5
abundance: few
d_gene: NA
j_gene: TRBJ1-4

CDR3aa: CASSPSRDTEAFF
CDR3nt: TGTGCCAGCAGTCCTAGTAGGGACACTGAAGCTTTCTTT
v_gene: TRBV12-3/TRBV12-4
abundance: many
d_gene: NA
j_gene: TRBJ1-1

CDR3aa: CASSIATGWYEQYF
CDR3nt: TGTGCCAGTAGTATTGCTACAGGGTGGTACGAGCAGTACTTC
v_gene: TRBV19
abundance: NA
d_gene: NA
j_gene: TRBJ2-7

CDR3aa: CASSSQGQGDEQYF
CDR3nt: TGCGCCAGCAGCTCACAGGGACAAGGTGACGAGCAGTACTTC
v_gene: TRBV5-1
abundance: NA
d_gene: NA
j_gene: TRBJ2-7

CDR3aa: CASSKRVFKRGGYEQYF
CDR3nt: TGTGCCAGCAGCAAGAGAGTGTTTAAGCGGGGAGGGTACGAGCAGTACTTC
v_gene: TRBV28
abundance: many
d_gene: TRBD2
j_gene: TRBJ2-7

CDR3aa: CASSIAINQPQHF
CDR3nt: TGTGCCAGTAGTATAGCTATAAATCAGCCCCAGCATTTT
v_gene: TRBV19
abundance: NA
d_gene: NA
j_gene: TRBJ1-5

CDR3aa: CASTLGGGSGEQFF
CDR3nt: TGTGCCAGCACCCTAGGAGGGGGTTCCGGAGAGCAGTTCTTC
v_gene: TRBV12-3/TRBV12-4
abundance: NA
d_gene: NA
j_gene: TRBJ2-1

CDR3aa: CATGPGYTF
CDR3nt: TGTGCTACCGGGCCCGGCTACACCTTC
v_gene: TRBV19
abundance: NA
d_gene: NA
j_gene: TRBJ1-2

CDR3aa: CSASESAGGEEQFF
CDR3nt: TGCAGTGCTAGCGAATCCGCGGGAGGAGAGGAGCAGTTCTTC
v_gene: TRBV20-1
abundance: many
d_gene: TRBD2
j_gene: TRBJ2-1

CDR3aa: CASSRTQGPYEQYF
CDR3nt: TGTGCCAGCAGCCGAACCCAGGGCCCCTACGAGCAGTACTTC
v_gene: TRBV7-2
abundance: few
d_gene: NA
j_gene: TRBJ2-7

CDR3aa: CASRVGQGPSYEQYF
CDR3nt: TGTGCCAGCAGGGTGGGACAGGGCCCCTCCTACGAGCAGTACTTC
v_gene: TRBV2
abundance: NA
d_gene: TRBD1
j_gene: TRBJ2-7

CDR3aa: CASSTGTGGDEQYF
CDR3nt: TGTGCCAGCAGTACCGGGACAGGGGGCGACGAGCAGTACTTC
v_gene: TRBV28
abundance: many
d_gene: TRBD1
j_gene: TRBJ2-7

CDR3aa: CASTVPYTGELFF
CDR3nt: TGTGCCAGCACCGTGCCTTATACCGGGGAGCTGTTTTTT
v_gene: TRBV28
abundance: NA
d_gene: NA
j_gene: TRBJ2-2

CDR3aa: CASSVGKQETQYF
CDR3nt: TGTGCCAGCAGCGTAGGGAAACAAGAGACCCAGTACTTC
v_gene: TRBV9
abundance: NA
d_gene: NA
j_gene: TRBJ2-5

CDR3aa: CASSLAAGIAYEQYF
CDR3nt: TGTGCCAGCAGCTTAGCGGCGGGGATAGCCTACGAGCAGTACTTC
v_gene: TRBV7-8
abundance: few
d_gene: NA
j_gene: TRBJ2-7

CDR3aa: CASSLVQYRGSYNEQFF
CDR3nt: TGTGCCAGCAGCTTAGTTCAGTACAGGGGTTCCTACAATGAGCAGTTCTTC
v_gene: TRBV7-8
abundance: many
d_gene: TRBD1
j_gene: TRBJ2-1

CDR3aa: CASSILSADESDTIYF
CDR3nt: TGTGCCAGCTCGATCCTCTCTGCGGACGAGTCGGACACCATATATTTT
v_gene: TRBV6-4
abundance: NA
d_gene: NA
j_gene: TRBJ1-3

CDR3aa: CASSLPGLAGVPHYNEQFF
CDR3nt: TGCGCCAGCAGCCTACCGGGACTAGCGGGAGTACCCCACTACAATGAGCAGTTCTTC
v_gene: TRBV5-1
abundance: many
d_gene: TRBD2
j_gene: TRBJ2-1

CDR3aa: CASSYPSGRGNTEAFF
CDR3nt: TGTGCCAGCAGTTACCCATCCGGGAGAGGTAACACTGAAGCTTTCTTT
v_gene: TRBV6-2/TRBV6-3
abundance: many
d_gene: NA
j_gene: TRBJ1-1

CDR3aa: CASSDPAVGAGELFF
CDR3nt: TGCGCCAGCAGTGATCCCGCCGTGGGGGCCGGGGAGCTGTTTTTT
v_gene: TRBV10-1
abundance: few
d_gene: NA
j_gene: TRBJ2-2

CDR3aa: CASSPDFKPAEQYF
CDR3nt: TGTGCCAGCTCACCAGACTTCAAACCGGCCGAGCAGTACTTC
v_gene: TRBV18
abundance: NA
d_gene: NA
j_gene: TRBJ2-7

CDR3aa: CASSRAGGFNEQFF
CDR3nt: TGTGCCAGCAGTCGGGCGGGAGGATTCAATGAGCAGTTCTTC
v_gene: TRBV2
abundance: many
d_gene: TRBD2
j_gene: TRBJ2-1

CDR3aa: CAGRPSGGNYNEQFF
CDR3nt: TGTGCCGGCCGACCCTCTGGCGGAAACTACAATGAGCAGTTCTTC
v_gene: TRBV28
abundance: NA
d_gene: NA
j_gene: TRBJ2-1

CDR3aa: CASSLDRGPQAFF
CDR3nt: TGTGCCAGCAGCTTAGATCGGGGGCCTCAAGCTTTCTTT
v_gene: TRBV11-2
abundance: many
d_gene: NA
j_gene: TRBJ1-1

CDR3aa: CASSFGGTGETQYF
CDR3nt: TGCGCCAGCAGCTTCGGGGGGACAGGGGAGACCCAGTACTTC
v_gene: TRBV5-1
abundance: NA
d_gene: TRBD1
j_gene: TRBJ2-5

CDR3aa: CASSFESNQPQHF
CDR3nt: TGTGCCAGCAGTTTCGAAAGCAATCAGCCCCAGCATTTT
v_gene: TRBV12-3/TRBV12-4
abundance: many
d_gene: NA
j_gene: TRBJ1-5

CDR3aa: CSATRAGRGTGELFF
CDR3nt: TGCAGTGCTACCCGAGCGGGAAGGGGGACCGGGGAGCTGTTTTTT
v_gene: TRBV20-1
abundance: few
d_gene: NA
j_gene: TRBJ2-2

CDR3aa: CSVERLNNEQFF
CDR3nt: TGCAGCGTTGAAAGATTGAACAATGAGCAGTTCTTC
v_gene: TRBV29-1
abundance: few
d_gene: NA
j_gene: TRBJ2-1

CDR3aa: CASSPRQDSYNEQFF
CDR3nt: TGTGCCAGCAGCCCCCGACAGGACTCCTACAATGAGCAGTTCTTC
v_gene: TRBV3-1
abundance: NA
d_gene: NA
j_gene: TRBJ2-1

CDR3aa: CSARGGAGGAYEQYF
CDR3nt: TGCAGTGCTAGGGGGGGCGCGGGCGGTGCCTACGAGCAGTACTTC
v_gene: TRBV20-1
abundance: NA
d_gene: NA
j_gene: TRBJ2-7

CDR3aa: CASSTLNRNYGYTF
CDR3nt: TGTGCCAGCAGCACCCTGAATAGGAACTATGGCTACACCTTC
v_gene: TRBV11-1
abundance: many
d_gene: NA
j_gene: TRBJ1-2

CDR3aa: CASREGNEQYF
CDR3nt: TGTGCCAGCCGTGAGGGGAACGAGCAGTACTTC
v_gene: TRBV27
abundance: few
d_gene: NA
j_gene: TRBJ2-7

CDR3aa: CSARPRGGHSYNEQFF
CDR3nt: TGCAGTGCTAGGCCCCGCGGGGGCCACTCCTACAATGAGCAGTTCTTC
v_gene: TRBV20-1
abundance: few
d_gene: NA
j_gene: TRBJ2-1

CDR3aa: CASSLRTGAFSNQPQHF
CDR3nt: TGTGCCAGCAGTTTAAGGACAGGGGCTTTTAGCAATCAGCCCCAGCATTTT
v_gene: TRBV12-3/TRBV12-4
abundance: many
d_gene: TRBD1
j_gene: TRBJ1-5

CDR3aa: CAISARQNTEAFF
CDR3nt: TGTGCCATCAGTGCCCGACAGAACACTGAAGCTTTCTTT
v_gene: TRBV10-3
abundance: NA
d_gene: NA
j_gene: TRBJ1-1

CDR3aa: CASSQDSRGRLVAGTEAFF
CDR3nt: TGCGCCAGCAGCCAAGATAGTCGGGGGCGGCTTGTTGCGGGAACTGAAGCTTTCTTT
v_gene: TRBV4-1
abundance: NA
d_gene: NA
j_gene: TRBJ1-1

CDR3aa: CASSYEGQASYEQYF
CDR3nt: TGTGCCAGCAGCTACGAGGGACAGGCCTCCTACGAGCAGTACTTC
v_gene: TRBV28
abundance: many
d_gene: TRBD1
j_gene: TRBJ2-7

CDR3aa: CASSQTGQSGGAPGEYF
CDR3nt: TGTGCCAGCAGCCAAACCGGACAGTCCGGGGGGGCCCCCGGGGAGTACTTC
v_gene: TRBV4-2
abundance: NA
d_gene: TRBD2
j_gene: TRBJ2-5